This T cell receptor beta chain came from a study of cytomegalovirus exposure and HLA in healthy donors. Study-level findings and limits: Most sequenced TCRs were rare (though some public TCRs occurred in many donors). Only CMV serostatus was available as immune exposure information. The study designated fewer than 200 TCR beta chains cytomegalovirus-associated.

This clone was recorded a few times. Antigen: not known. Primers for the PCR totalled 60 Vbeta and 13 Jbeta. TCRdb keeps only in-frame clones here, not all; method: immunoSEQ multiplex PCR. Counted here are roughly 98,000 clones, about two thirds occurring once; the ten biggest clones make up about 2.5%. The material sequenced was PBMCs. The sequence was obtained from a man in his fifties or sixties in good health and CMV-seronegative.

The DNA for the CDR3 is TGTGCCAGCAGCTTAGATGGGCCTAGCGGGGGAAGTTCCTACGAGCAGTACTTC. Amino acid sequence: CASSLDGPSGGSSYEQYF. The chain uses TRBV7-2 and TRBJ2-7, with TRBD2 identical over 10 bases. V lost 1 base to trimming and J lost 1 base; unmatched junction nucleotides: 10. Germline CDR1 is SGHTA and CDR2 is FQGNSA. The CDR3 extends over 18 amino acids.